This is a list of T cell receptor beta chains from one sample in a study of blood T cell repertoires in COVID-19. Produced via immunoSEQ multiplex PCR; TCRdb's table is partial and in-frame only. The top ten clones hold approximately 12% of a sample with about 76,000 clones, roughly three quarters of them seen once. The sample taken for sequencing was peripheral blood. The receptor source for this set is a human donor in a cohort sampled during active COVID-19. Each CDR3 is given with its conserved first and last residue. D genes are given only for firm matches. Size tells how often a clone was seen (once, few, many) or the class of an expanded clone, and some rows leave it out.

D gene	clone size	V gene	J gene	CDR3 DNA	CDR3 protein
TRBD1	.	TRBV7-6	TRBJ2-2	TGTGCCAGCAGCTTGCAGGGGGCGAACACCGGGGAGCTGTTTTTT	CASSLQGANTGELFF
.	.	TRBV18	TRBJ1-1	TGTGCCAGCCGTTTACAGGGTACCAACACTGAAGCTTTCTTT	CASRLQGTNTEAFF
TRBD1	few	TRBV19	TRBJ2-7	TGTGCCAGTAGTCCCGGGACAGGAATGAACTACGAGCAGTACTTC	CASSPGTGMNYEQYF
TRBD1	.	TRBV19	TRBJ1-6	TGTGCCAGTAGAAGCCGGGACAGGGAAGCGATCTCCTATAATTCACCCCTCCACTTT	CASRSRDREAISYNSPLHF
TRBD2	many	TRBV4-1	TRBJ2-3	TGCGCCAGCAGCCAAGATCTAGCGGGGGGGCTGGGTACGCAGTATTTT	CASSQDLAGGLGTQYF
.	once	TRBV5-1	TRBJ1-3	TGCGCCAGCAGCTTGGGGTTCGGGGACTCTGGAAACACCATATATTTT	CASSLGFGDSGNTIYF
.	.	TRBV6-6	TRBJ1-5	TGTGCCAGCAGTTACCCAGGGGTCCAGCCCCAGCATTTT	CASSYPGVQPQHF
.	.	TRBV2	TRBJ1-5	TGTGCCAGCAGTGAAGCCGGCAGGGTCGGCAATCAGCCCCAGCATTTT	CASSEAGRVGNQPQHF
TRBD1	.	TRBV29-1	TRBJ2-2	TGCAGCGTTGCAGGGGGTCTAAACACCGGGGAGCTGTTTTTT	CSVAGGLNTGELFF
.	.	TRBV6-5	TRBJ1-6	TGTGCCAGCAGTTACTCTTGGGGGGATAATTCACCCCTCCACTTT	CASSYSWGDNSPLHF
.	few	TRBV5-5	TRBJ1-2	TGTGCCAGCAGCCCCCGGGGAGGCGGCTATGGCTACACCTTC	CASSPRGGGYGYTF
TRBD1	.	TRBV7-6	TRBJ2-2	TGTGCCAGCAGCACTCATGCCCGGGACAGGGAGGACACCGGGGAGCTGTTTTTT	CASSTHARDREDTGELFF
.	.	TRBV28	TRBJ1-2	TGTGCCAGCAGTTTAGGGGCTGCGGGGGACCGCTACACCTTC	CASSLGAAGDRYTF
TRBD2	.	TRBV19	TRBJ2-7	TGTGCCAGTAGTATGTTTGGGGGGGGCGAGCAGTACTTC	CASSMFGGGEQYF
TRBD1	once	TRBV19	TRBJ1-4	TGTGCCAGTAGTATACGGGGACAGGGGGAAAAACTGTTTTTT	CASSIRGQGEKLFF
TRBD2	.	TRBV7-8	TRBJ2-7	TGTGCCAGCAGCTTAGAAGCTAGCGGGGGGGCCTATATGTACGAGCAGTACTTC	CASSLEASGGAYMYEQYF
TRBD1	.	TRBV7-2	TRBJ2-3	TGTGCCATCGGGGGACAGGGCACAGATACGCAGTATTTT	CAIGGQGTDTQYF
.	.	TRBV6-5	TRBJ1-6	TGTGCCAGCAGGGACAGTAATTCACCCCTCCACTTT	CASRDSNSPLHF
.	once	TRBV6-1	TRBJ2-1	TGTGCCAGCAGTGAACTACAGGGAGGGAATGAGCAGTTCTTC	CASSELQGGNEQFF
.	.	TRBV10-2	TRBJ2-7	TGCGCCAGCAGGAACTCCGGTAGCTCCTACGAGCAGTACTTC	CASRNSGSSYEQYF
.	.	TRBV9	TRBJ1-5	TGTGCCAGCAGCGACAGGGAAGGCAACCAGCCCCAGCATTTT	CASSDREGNQPQHF
.	.	TRBV11-2	TRBJ2-3	TGTGCCAGCAGCTCCCCACTAGAAGACTACACAGATACGCAGTATTTT	CASSSPLEDYTDTQYF